These 17 T cell receptor beta chains came from one sample sequenced in a study of regulatory T cells in long-lasting Graves disease. The time point was: persistent/refractory GD, antithyroid drugs over 5 years with positive TRAb. Making the TCR library involved RNA that had been extracted from PBMCs. The TCR beta library used iRepertoire HTBI primers with Arm-PCR amplification of CDR3. TCRdb redid the calling of the multiplex PCR reads with MiXCR, one entry per CDR3 protein. Among 650,000 to 700,000 distinct CDR3 sequences listed, around 30% were seen once. The sequenced sample was peripheral blood mononuclear cells (PBMCs), obtained when the disease was refractory, from a patient treated with antithyroid drugs. The receptors shown here come from a female donor with Graves disease.

This chain uses TRBV27 with TRBJ1-5; no definite D call. With 5 bases removed from V and 1 base from J, the gap between germline ends came to 15 bases. The CDR3 spans 16 residues. Germline V gene sequence: CDR1 MNHEY, CDR2 SMNVEV (reference sequence). CDR3 sequence: CASSLRMLGSNQPQHF. In DNA form, the CDR3 reads TGTGCCAGCAGTCTCAGGATGCTGGGGAGCAATCAGCCCCAGCATTTT.

The chain has TRBV5-5 and TRBJ1-5; D unresolved. The V end lost 5 bases, the J end lost 0 bases, and 18 bases lay between the germline ends. The CDR3 sequence is 17 residues long. Germline-derived CDR1 and CDR2 are SGHKS and YYEKEE (reference sequence). The CDR3, as DNA: TGTGCCAGCAGTCTGTCGGACGGTATCTATAGCAATCAGCCCCAGCATTTT. It is translated as CASSLSDGIYSNQPQHF.

V gene TRBV20-1 combines with J gene TRBJ2-5; the D gene is possibly TRBD2 (7 bases). There are 13 residues in the CDR3. The V and J ends lost 6 bases and 0 bases respectively, with 11 bases between them. Germline CDR1 DFQATT, CDR2 SNEGSKA (reference sequence). CDR3 residues: CSAQGGDQETQYF. The CDR3 DNA reads as TGCAGTGCCCAAGGGGGGGACCAAGAGACCCAGTACTTC.

The rearrangement links TRBV6-1 to TRBJ2-7; 7 positions match TRBD1. The CDR3 has 14 amino acids. V lost 6 bases to trimming and J lost 0 bases; unmatched junction nucleotides: 5. Germline V CDR1 and CDR2: MNHNS, SASEGT. In nucleotides, the CDR3 is TGTGCCAGCAGCCAAGACAGGGCCTCCTACGAGCAGTACTTC. It specifies CASSQDRASYEQYF.

This clonotype was seen just once. The chain combines TRBV28 with TRBJ2-3; 7 nucleotides match TRBD2. CDR1 is MDHEN and CDR2 is SYDVKM in the germline V gene. CDR3 length: 14 residues. Trimming took 9 bases from V and 1 from J; bases not matched to a gene: 7. CDR3 coding DNA: TGTGCCAGTAAATACAGCGGGGGCACAGATACGCAGTATTTT. It codes for CASKYSGGTDTQYF.

This clonotype has ten or more counts. V usage is TRBV27 and J usage is TRBJ2-7; 9 bases fit TRBD1. V trimming: 4 bases; J trimming: 4 bases; junction bases outside the gene matches: 5. Germline CDR1 reads MNHEY; CDR2 reads SMNVEV (reference sequence). CDR3 length: 14 residues. The CDR3 nucleotides read TGTGCCAGCAGTTCGACAGGGGGGGAATACGAGCAGTACTTC. Translated: CASSSTGGEYEQYF.

The chain combines TRBV20-1 with TRBJ2-5; no reliable D call. The CDR3 loop spans 12 amino acids. Germline V gene data show CDR1 as DFQATT and CDR2 as SNEGSKA (reference sequence). V was trimmed by 3 bases and J by 1 base, leaving 6 bases between them. CDR3 in amino acids: CSASGSQETQYF. The CDR3, as DNA: TGCAGTGCTAGCGGAAGCCAAGAGACCCAGTACTTC.

The V and J genes are TRBV9 and TRBJ1-4; a weak D match, TRBD1 (5 bases). The closer fit of TRBJ1-6 to the DNA end suggests the J call may be wrong. This CDR3 has 14 amino acids. The V gene's germline CDR1 is SGDLS and CDR2 YYNGEE. CDR3 loop: CASSPRGYNSPLHF. As DNA, the CDR3 is TGTGCCAGCAGCCCCCGGGGGTACAATTCACCCCTCCACTTT.

The CDR3 sequence is CASSDFGDRGYTF. The CDR3 region has the DNA TGCGCCAGCAGCGATTTCGGGGACAGAGGCTACACCTTC. The V and J genes are TRBV10-1 and TRBJ1-2; 7 bases map to TRBD1. This CDR3 comprises 13 residues. Unmatched junction bases numbered 9, after V lost 6 bases and J lost 8 bases. Germline V gene lookup returns CDR1 WNHNN and CDR2 SYGVQD (reference sequence).

The rearrangement links TRBV11-2 to TRBJ2-7; 8 bases fit TRBD1. Germline trimming cut 5 bases from V and 3 bases from J; bases unmatched to any gene: 6. Germline V gene lookup returns CDR1 SGHAT and CDR2 FQNNGV. The CDR3 contains 14 residues. Here the CDR3 reads CASSQDRGNYEQYF. As DNA, the CDR3 is TGTGCCAGCAGCCAAGACAGGGGAAACTACGAGCAGTACTTC.

This clonotype was picked up many times. The V and J genes are TRBV12-3 or TRBV12-4 and TRBJ2-7; D is perhaps TRBD1 or TRBD2 (5 bases each). V was trimmed by 7 bases and J by 2 bases, leaving 18 bases between them. This CDR3 region has 15 residues. In DNA, the CDR3 is TGTGCCAGCATCCTCGGACTGAGGGGTCCCTACGAGCAGTACTTC. Protein product: CASILGLRGPYEQYF.

This clonotype was seen repeatedly, ten times or more. The V gene is TRBV28, the J gene TRBJ1-2, with D uncertain. Trimming pared 7 bases from V and 3 bases from J, leaving 12 bases between. This CDR3 region has 13 residues. Germline-derived CDR1 and CDR2 are MDHEN and SYDVKM. This CDR3 reads CASKGMLYYGYTF. The CDR3 nucleotides are TGTGCCAGCAAAGGCATGCTATACTATGGCTACACCTTC.

This chain joins TRBV5-1 and TRBJ2-5; D is uncertain. This CDR3 comprises 13 residues. Trimming removed 2 bases from V and 1 base from J, with 6 bases in between. The germline V gene has CDR1 SGHRS and CDR2 YFSETQ. CDR3 residues: CASSFVVQETQYF. The CDR3 coding sequence is TGCGCCAGCAGCTTCGTAGTCCAAGAGACCCAGTACTTC. The full variable domain, its missing parts supplied by reference TRBV5-1 and TRBJ2-5, is KAGVTQTPRYLIKTRGQQVTLSCSPISGHRSVSWYQQTPGQGLQFLFEYFSETQRNKGNFPGRFSGRQFSNSRSEMNVSTLELGDSALYLCASSFVVQETQYFGPGTRLLVL.

V is TRBV6-1 and J is TRBJ2-4; weak D call: TRBD1 (6 bases). The CDR3 length is 15 residues. Between the trimmed V and J ends, which lost 8 bases and 1 base, there was a span of 15 bases. CDR1 MNHNS and CDR2 SASEGT come from the germline V gene. The CDR3 sequence: CASEWGRGAKNIQYF. The CDR3 DNA reads as TGTGCCAGCGAATGGGGTAGGGGGGCCAAAAACATTCAGTACTTC.

The gene calls are TRBV3-1 and TRBJ1-1; 7 nucleotides line up with TRBD1. The germline CDR1 and CDR2 sequences are LGHDT and YNNKEL (reference sequence). The J segment lost 7 bases and the V segment lost 4 bases, leaving 3 bases of the junction unmatched. This CDR3 comprises 12 residues. This CDR3 is CASSLWDSEAFF. CDR3 coding DNA: TGTGCCAGCAGCCTCTGGGACAGTGAAGCTTTCTTT.

This chain links TRBV12-3 or TRBV12-4 with TRBJ1-1; 8 bases agree with TRBD1. The CDR3 loop spans 16 amino acids. Unmatched junction bases numbered 14, after V lost 3 bases and J lost 8 bases. The CDR3 DNA sequence: TGTGCCAGCAGTTTGAGCGCAGGGACAGGAGGTTCGGAAGCTTTCTTT. It encodes CASSLSAGTGGSEAFF.

This clonotype was seen repeatedly, ten times or more. The V call is TRBV2, the J call TRBJ1-2, with a tentative D call TRBD1 (5 bases). This CDR3 has 13 amino acids. V dropped 6 bases and J dropped 2 bases, with 10 bases sitting between them. The V gene's germline CDR1 is SNHLY and CDR2 FYNNEI. The CDR3, as DNA: TGTGCCAGCAGCGCCGACAGAAACTATGGCTACACCTTC. This codes for CASSADRNYGYTF.